Described below is a single TCR beta chain sequence and its context. Its antigen is currently unknown. The sample originates from a study of OX40 agonist ivuxolimab in advanced cancers. As for the study in general: Dose-escalation cases comprised hepatocellular carcinoma, melanoma, renal cell or head and neck cancer. Partial responses were seen in three patients, one with hepatocellular carcinoma and two with cutaneous melanoma. Notes on the study in general: Both CD4+ and CD8+ T cell populations in blood had undergone clonal expansion by week 6 at 0.1 to 3.0 mg/kg.

The J segment lost 7 bases and the V segment lost 7 bases, leaving 10 bases of the junction unmatched. The CDR3 sequence is 13 residues long. Generated by immunoSEQ multiplex PCR, the TCRdb table keeps only in-frame clones and is missing some. The repertoire holds approximately 25,000 clones, less than 90% seen once, with around 28% in the top ten. The input for sequencing was CD4+ or CD8+ T cells sorted from blood, taken in a trial of the OX40 agonist ivuxolimab. The source of this sequence is an adult with an advanced solid tumor such as melanoma, head and neck, liver or kidney cancer. The J gene is TRBJ2-7, the V gene TRBV23-1, with TRBD1 matching 7 bases. TRBV23-1 is assigned to the ORF class and has an uncertain function. CDR3 protein: CASITPDRREQYF. CDR3 coding DNA: TGCGCCAGCATAACACCGGACAGGCGAGAGCAGTACTTC.